The sequence of this T cell receptor (beta chain) was determined in a study of blood T cell repertoires in COVID-19. Study context: The United States, Italy and Spain were the sources of the acute and convalescent COVID-19 samples. PBMCs, B-cell-depleted T cells, or T cells provided the cDNA or gDNA that made up the material.

The CDR3 spans 15 residues. Trimming cost V 6 bases and J 0 bases, with 12 bases left between them. Germline V gives CDR1 MRHNA, CDR2 SNTAGT. Authors' methods: Using reference gene primer amplification, nucleated cell counts were estimated. TCRdb's copy holds only in-frame clones and misses some; the assay was immunoSEQ multiplex PCR. V, J and clone size reflect that table, while D and trimming were determined from the DNA. The data contain tens of thousands of clones, around 86% of them singletons. Sequencing used peripheral blood. The J gene is TRBJ1-5, the V gene TRBV6-4; possibly TRBD1 for D (6 bases). The sequence was collected from a human donor with active COVID-19. The donor label of this sample is uncertain. The CDR3 DNA is TGTGCCAGCAGGACGGACAGTTATAGCAATCAGCCCCAGCATTTT. Translating it yields CASRTDSYSNQPQHF.